This T cell receptor beta chain originates from a study of OX40 agonist ivuxolimab in advanced cancers. For the study in its entirety: Ivuxolimab, which targeted the costimulatory receptor OX40 (CD134), was an agonistic, fully human IgG2 monoclonal antibody. Intravenous ivuxolimab was administered to patients every 2 weeks at six dose levels: 0.01, 0.1, 0.3, 1.5, 3 and 10 mg/kg. Among the approximately 54 dose-escalation patients, some 19 had hepatocellular carcinoma, about 15 melanoma, 9 renal cell carcinoma and 9 head and neck cancer. The dose-escalation cohort was approximately 83% male with a mean age of about 60 years, ranging from roughly 23 to 80. Prior anti-PD-1, anti-PD-L1 or anti-CTLA-4 therapy was permitted, and approximately 40% of dose-escalation patients had received checkpoint inhibitors. Three dose-escalation patients achieved partial responses, one with hepatocellular carcinoma and two with cutaneous melanoma. The purpose of peripheral TCRbeta sequencing was to test whether ivuxolimab changed TCR sequence diversity and led to clonal T-cell expansion. The paper covers the monotherapy dose-escalation part of the phase I ivuxolimab trial, which included N ≈ 52 patients.

Its CDR3 holds 14 amino acids, cysteine through phenylalanine. The DNA shown is the 42-base CDR3, in frame from base 1. V loses 5 bases, J loses 8 bases, and the germline ends lie 16 bases apart. CDR1 and CDR2 were assigned from the germline V gene (reference sequence) as SEHNR and FQNEAQ. A note on this clone: The target of this receptor is not known. Base qualities are not provided; no much larger clone lies one nucleotide away.

The trial excluded patients who had a history of autoimmune disease or were on systemic immunosuppression. In every dose cohort, peripheral blood was drawn for TCR sequencing at baseline, cycle 4 day 1, and cycle 7 day 1. Samples came from an open-label, multicenter, first-in-human phase I dose-escalation trial of ivuxolimab. Adults with locally advanced or metastatic melanoma, renal cell, hepatocellular, or head and neck squamous cell carcinoma were enrolled in the trial. Before TCR sequencing, CD4+ and CD8+ T cells were separately sorted from peripheral blood. What the study reported, not specific to this receptor: After ivuxolimab, CD8+ T cells had more expanded clones than CD4+ T cells on average. Which antigens the clonally expanded peripheral T cells were specific for was not determined. At doses from 0.1 to 3.0 mg/kg, clonal expansion was seen in both CD4+ and CD8+ blood T cells between baseline and week 6. Partial responders in the 0.1-3.0 mg/kg groups had among the lowest normalized peripheral clonal expansion, especially among CD8+ T cells. Low levels of normalized T-cell clonal expansion were also shown by some nonresponding patients.

For sequencing of the TCRbeta CDR3 region, genomic DNA was extracted from the sorted cells. The immunoSEQ Assay was used for sequencing of TCRbeta CDR3 regions. TCRdb limited this immuneACCESS table to in-frame rearrangements with V and J called. A share of clones is missing; checked studies link under half to unresolved V genes, and the rest is unexplained. The sample has roughly 63,000 clones on record, approximately 90% of them singletons. The ten largest clones take up 12% of the sample. This specimen consisted of CD4+ or CD8+ T cells sorted from blood, obtained in a trial of the OX40 agonist ivuxolimab. The rearranged chain carries TRBV7-9 and TRBJ2-1, with an unclear D gene assignment. The source of this sequence is an adult with an advanced solid tumor such as melanoma, head and neck, liver or kidney cancer. The CDR3 corresponds to CASSPRDQPDEQFF. The sequenced DNA is TGTGCCAGCAGCCCTAGAGACCAGCCGGATGAGCAGTTCTTC.